Listed here are 14 T cell receptor beta chains from one sample, sequenced in a study of T cells after somatic rescue of genetic block. Only in-frame clones appear in the TCRdb table, and some are missing; sequencing was by immunoSEQ multiplex PCR. This sample has 110,000 or so clones, with 85% to 95% found just once. Sequences were obtained from peripheral blood mononuclear cells (PBMCs). Receptor source: a woman younger than 35.

This clone was seen more than once but under ten times. The V and J genes are TRBV11-3 and TRBJ1-6; D not certain. The CDR3 spans 13 residues. V was trimmed by 4 bases and J by 14 bases, leaving 15 bases between them. Germline V CDR1 and CDR2: SGHNT, YENEEA. CDR3 amino acids: CASSSQVSRTLHF. CDR3 DNA sequence: TGTGCCAGCAGCTCCCAGGTTAGCAGGACCCTCCACTTT.

This chain connects TRBV10-3 to TRBJ2-3; no clear D. Germline V gene data show CDR1 as ENHRY and CDR2 as SYGVKD. The V gene lost 7 bases and the J gene lost 5 bases, with 16 bases spanning the gap. The CDR3 loop spans 14 amino acids. CDR3 region: CAITDRQAVDTQYF. In nucleotides, the CDR3 is TGTGCCATCACTGACCGGCAGGCAGTAGATACGCAGTATTTT.

The chain couples TRBV7-6 to TRBJ1-4, with D unresolved. Trimming took 2 bases from V and 12 from J, leaving 16 bases between them. CDR3 size: 14 residues. CDR1 SGHVS and CDR2 FNYEAQ come from the germline V gene. In DNA form, the CDR3 reads TGTGCCAGCAGCTTATACCCTTCGGGCTCTGAACTGTTTTTT. Residues: CASSLYPSGSELFF.

The chain recombines TRBV27 with TRBJ1-6, with a weak D call TRBD1 (5 bases). Germline CDR1 is MNHEY and CDR2 is SMNVEV (reference sequence). With 6 bases removed from V and 10 bases from J, the gap between germline ends came to 13 bases. CDR3 length equals 13 residues. CDR3: CASRKGLRSPLHF. As DNA, the CDR3 is TGTGCCAGCAGGAAGGGGTTAAGGTCACCCCTCCACTTT.

The chain uses TRBV4-3 and TRBJ1-1; D is undetermined. Trimming cost V 0 bases and J 2 bases, with 7 bases left between them. CDR3 length: 14 residues. In germline, CDR1 is LGHNA, CDR2 YSLEER. CDR3 in amino acids: CASSQEDYNTEAFF. CDR3 nucleotide sequence: TGCGCCAGCAGCCAAGAGGACTATAACACTGAAGCTTTCTTT.

This clone was picked up one time. The chain carries TRBV25-1 and TRBJ1-4, with 10 bases that match TRBD1. Trimming cost V 6 bases and J 5 bases; bases outside gene matches: 9. The CDR3 contains 16 residues. Germline V CDR1 and CDR2: MGHDK, SYGVNS. The CDR3, as DNA: TGTGCCAGCAGCCCCCAACCGGGACAGGGGAATGAAAAACTGTTTTTT. It translates to CASSPQPGQGNEKLFF.

V usage is TRBV18 and J usage is TRBJ2-3; unclear D gene. Trimming cost V 4 bases and J 2 bases, with 13 bases left between them. Germline V gene sequence: CDR1 KGHSH, CDR2 LQKENI. The CDR3 spans 15 residues. The CDR3 is CASSRMDPDTDTQYF. For the CDR3, the DNA is TGTGCCAGCTCACGAATGGACCCGGACACAGATACGCAGTATTTT.

The chain carries TRBV4-1 and TRBJ2-1, with D maybe TRBD1 (5 bases). This CDR3 comprises 13 residues. V lost 5 bases and J 3 bases, leaving 8 bases between the germline ends. CDR1 MGHRA and CDR2 YSYEKL come from the germline V gene. Written as DNA, the CDR3 is TGCGCCAGCAGCGACGGACACTACAATGAGCAGTTCTTC. This codes for CASSDGHYNEQFF.

This clone occurred once. The chain links TRBV19 to TRBJ1-5; 8 nucleotides match TRBD1. Looked up from germline, CDR1 is LNHDA and CDR2 is SQIVND (reference sequence). V was clipped by 6 bases and J by 5 bases; unmatched bases: 9. CDR3 length: 15 residues. The CDR3 loop reads CASRTGPGGDQPQHF. The DNA of the CDR3 is TGTGCCAGTAGAACCGGACCAGGGGGCGATCAGCCCCAGCATTTT.

The chain carries TRBV28 and TRBJ2-3; D gene uncertain. This CDR3 comprises 17 residues. In germline, CDR1 is MDHEN, CDR2 SYDVKM. Trimming removed 5 bases at V and 2 bases at J, with 20 bases between. CDR3 coding DNA: TGTGCCAGCAGTCCACCCCCGCGGAGTACGGACACAGATACGCAGTATTTT. As protein: CASSPPPRSTDTDTQYF. The full variable domain, with the rest looked up from reference TRBV28 and TRBJ2-3, is DVKVTQSSRYLVKRTGEKVFLECVQDMDHENMFWYRQDPGLGLRLIYFSYDVKMKEKGDIPEGYSVSREKKERFSLILESASTNQTSMYLCASSPPPRSTDTDTQYFGPGTRLTVL.

The V call is TRBV20-1, the J call TRBJ2-1, with TRBD2 identical over 7 bases. The CDR3 covers 10 residues. Germline lookup yields CDR1 DFQATT and CDR2 SNEGSKA (reference sequence). V trimming: 6 bases; J trimming: 12 bases; junction bases outside the gene matches: 5. The DNA for the CDR3 is TGCAGTGCCCTCAGGGAGGGGCAGTTCTTC. Its protein product is CSALREGQFF.

The chain combines TRBV19 with TRBJ1-1; D is ambiguous. CDR1 is LNHDA, CDR2 SQIVND, per germline (reference sequence). V lost 5 bases, J lost 1 base, and 8 bases lay in between. CDR3 length: 13 amino acids. The CDR3 loop reads CASSREENTEAFF. CDR3 sequence (DNA): TGTGCCAGTAGTCGGGAGGAGAACACTGAAGCTTTCTTT. Full variable domain (missing parts from reference TRBV19 and TRBJ1-1): DGGITQSPKYLFRKEGQNVTLSCEQNLNHDAMYWYRQDPGQGLRLIYYSQIVNDFQKGDIAEGYSVSREKKESFPLTVTSAQKNPTAFYLCASSREENTEAFFGQGTRLTVV.

This chain links TRBV28 with TRBJ1-3; D unresolved. The CDR3 has 14 amino acids. Trimming took off 2 bases at V and 4 bases at J, with 9 bases between the two ends. Germline-derived CDR1 and CDR2 are MDHEN and SYDVKM. The CDR3: CASSLPSSGNTIYF. As DNA, the CDR3 is TGTGCCAGCAGTTTACCAAGTAGCGGAAACACCATATATTTT.

CDR3 nucleotides: TGTGCCGGGGGAGGAGTGTCTCGAAATCAGCCCCAGCATTTT. This codes for CAGGGVSRNQPQHF. This chain joins TRBV6-1 and TRBJ1-5; TRBD1 is a possible D gene (5 bases). The CDR3 sequence is 14 residues long. Per the germline V gene, CDR1 is MNHNS and CDR2 is SASEGT. The V gene lost 11 bases and the J gene lost 4 bases, with 18 bases spanning the gap.